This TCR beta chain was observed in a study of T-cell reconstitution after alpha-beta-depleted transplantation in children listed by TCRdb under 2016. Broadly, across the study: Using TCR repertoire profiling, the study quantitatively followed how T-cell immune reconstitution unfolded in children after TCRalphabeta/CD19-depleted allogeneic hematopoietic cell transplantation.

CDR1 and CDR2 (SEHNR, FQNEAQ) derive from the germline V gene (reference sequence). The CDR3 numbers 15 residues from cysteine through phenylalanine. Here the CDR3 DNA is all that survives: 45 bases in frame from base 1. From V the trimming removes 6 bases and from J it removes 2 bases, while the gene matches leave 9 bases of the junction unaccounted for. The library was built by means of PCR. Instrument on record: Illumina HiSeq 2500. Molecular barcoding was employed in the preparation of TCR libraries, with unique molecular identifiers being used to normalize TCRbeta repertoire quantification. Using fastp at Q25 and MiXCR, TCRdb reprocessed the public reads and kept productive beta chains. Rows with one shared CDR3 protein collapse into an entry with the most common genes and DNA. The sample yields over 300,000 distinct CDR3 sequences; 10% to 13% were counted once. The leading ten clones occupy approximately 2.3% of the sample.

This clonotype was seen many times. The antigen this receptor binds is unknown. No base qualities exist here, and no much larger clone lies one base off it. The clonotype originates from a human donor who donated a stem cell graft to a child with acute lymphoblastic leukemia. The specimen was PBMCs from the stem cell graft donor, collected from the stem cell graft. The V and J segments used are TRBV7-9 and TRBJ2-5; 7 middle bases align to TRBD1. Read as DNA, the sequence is TGTGCCAGCAGTCCTGGACAGGCCGTTCAAGAGACCCAGTACTTC. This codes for CASSPGQAVQETQYF.